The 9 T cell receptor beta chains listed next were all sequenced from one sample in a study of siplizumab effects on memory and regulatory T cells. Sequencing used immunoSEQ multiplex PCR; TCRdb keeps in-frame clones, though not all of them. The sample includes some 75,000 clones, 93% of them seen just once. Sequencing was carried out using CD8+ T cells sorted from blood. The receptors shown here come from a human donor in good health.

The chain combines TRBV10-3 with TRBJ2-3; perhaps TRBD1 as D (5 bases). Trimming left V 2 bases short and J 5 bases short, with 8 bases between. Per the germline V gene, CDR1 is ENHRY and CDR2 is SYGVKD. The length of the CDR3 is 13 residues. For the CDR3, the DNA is TGTGCCATCAGTGAGCAAAGGGGAGATACGCAGTATTTT. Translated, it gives CAISEQRGDTQYF.

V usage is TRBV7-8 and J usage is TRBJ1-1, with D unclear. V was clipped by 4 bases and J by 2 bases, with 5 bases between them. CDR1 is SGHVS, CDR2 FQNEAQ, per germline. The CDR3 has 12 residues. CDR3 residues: CASSWLNTEAFF. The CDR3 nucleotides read TGTGCCAGCAGCTGGCTAAACACTGAAGCTTTCTTT. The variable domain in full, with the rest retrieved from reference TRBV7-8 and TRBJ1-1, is GAGVSQSPRYKVAKRGQDVALRCDPISGHVSLFWYQQALGQGPEFLTYFQNEAQLDKSGLPSDRFFAERPEGSVSTLKIQRTQQEDSAVYLCASSWLNTEAFFGQGTRLTVV.

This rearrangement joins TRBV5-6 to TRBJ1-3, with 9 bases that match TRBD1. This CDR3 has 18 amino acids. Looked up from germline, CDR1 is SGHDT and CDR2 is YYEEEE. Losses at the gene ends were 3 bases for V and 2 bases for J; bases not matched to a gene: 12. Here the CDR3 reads CASSSGAGTGIAGNTIYF. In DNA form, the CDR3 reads TGTGCCAGCAGCTCAGGGGCGGGGACAGGGATCGCTGGAAACACCATATATTTT.

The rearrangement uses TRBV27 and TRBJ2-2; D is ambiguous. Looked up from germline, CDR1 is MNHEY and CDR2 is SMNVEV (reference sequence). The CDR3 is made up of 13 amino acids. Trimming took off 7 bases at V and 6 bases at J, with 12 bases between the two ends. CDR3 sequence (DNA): TGTGCCAGCACCCAGATCGTCGCCGGGGAGCTGTTTTTT. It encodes CASTQIVAGELFF.

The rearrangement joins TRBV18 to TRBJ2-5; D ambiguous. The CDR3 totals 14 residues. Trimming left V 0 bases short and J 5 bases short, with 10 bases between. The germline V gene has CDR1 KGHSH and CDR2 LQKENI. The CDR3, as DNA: TGTGCCAGCTCACCACCGGGTCCGGATGAGACCCAGTACTTC. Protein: CASSPPGPDETQYF.

The CDR3 loop reads CASSYLKQGEYGYTF. CDR3 DNA sequence: TGTGCCAGCAGTTACCTTAAACAGGGGGAATATGGCTACACCTTC. The chain joins TRBV6-5 to TRBJ1-2; 8 bases agree with TRBD1. J was trimmed by 5 bases and V by 2 bases; bases with no gene match: 7. The CDR3 loop spans 15 amino acids. Germline V gene sequence: CDR1 MNHEY, CDR2 SVGAGI.

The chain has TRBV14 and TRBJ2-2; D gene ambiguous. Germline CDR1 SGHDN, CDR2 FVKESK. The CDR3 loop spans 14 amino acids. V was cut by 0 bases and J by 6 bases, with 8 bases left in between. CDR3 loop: CASSQEYGAGELFF. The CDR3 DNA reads TGTGCCAGCAGCCAAGAGTACGGCGCCGGGGAGCTGTTTTTT.

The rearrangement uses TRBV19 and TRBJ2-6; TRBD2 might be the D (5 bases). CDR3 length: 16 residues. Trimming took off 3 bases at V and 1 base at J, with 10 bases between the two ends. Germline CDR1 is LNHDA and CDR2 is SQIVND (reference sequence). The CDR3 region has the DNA TGTGCCAGTAGTATCGGGGTCCTTTCTGGGGCCAACGTCCTGACTTTC. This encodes CASSIGVLSGANVLTF.

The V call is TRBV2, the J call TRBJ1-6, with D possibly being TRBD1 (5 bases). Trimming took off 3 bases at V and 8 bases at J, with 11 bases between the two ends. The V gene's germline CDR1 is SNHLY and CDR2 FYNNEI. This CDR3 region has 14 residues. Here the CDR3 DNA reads TGTGCCAGCAGTGATTCTGGGGCCTATTCACCCCTCCACTTT. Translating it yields CASSDSGAYSPLHF.